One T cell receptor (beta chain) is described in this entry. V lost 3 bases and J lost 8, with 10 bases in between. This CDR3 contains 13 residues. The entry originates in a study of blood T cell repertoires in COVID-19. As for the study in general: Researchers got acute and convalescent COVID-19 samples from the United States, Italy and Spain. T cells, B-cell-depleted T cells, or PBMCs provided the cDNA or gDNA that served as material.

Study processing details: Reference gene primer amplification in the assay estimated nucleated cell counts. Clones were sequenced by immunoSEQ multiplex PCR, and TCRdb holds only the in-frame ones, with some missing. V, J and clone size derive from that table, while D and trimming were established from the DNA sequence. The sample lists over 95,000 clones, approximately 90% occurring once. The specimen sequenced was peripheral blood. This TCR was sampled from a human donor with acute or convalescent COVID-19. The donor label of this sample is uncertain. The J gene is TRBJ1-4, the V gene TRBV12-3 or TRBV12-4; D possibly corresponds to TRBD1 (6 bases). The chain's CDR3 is CASSLQGKEKLFF. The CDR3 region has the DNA TGTGCCAGCAGTTTGCAGGGGAAGGAAAAACTGTTTTTT.